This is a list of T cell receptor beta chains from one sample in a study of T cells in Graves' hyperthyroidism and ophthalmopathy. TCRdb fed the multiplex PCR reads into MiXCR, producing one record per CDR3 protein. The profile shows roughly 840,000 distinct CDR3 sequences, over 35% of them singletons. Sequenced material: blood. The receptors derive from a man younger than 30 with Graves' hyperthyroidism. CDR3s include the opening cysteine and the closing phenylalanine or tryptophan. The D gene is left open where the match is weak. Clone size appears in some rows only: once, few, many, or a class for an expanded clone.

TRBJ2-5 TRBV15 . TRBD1 TGTGCCACCAGCAGAGATCGACAGGGCAGCCTACTAGGGACCCAGTACTTC CATSRDRQGSLLGTQYF
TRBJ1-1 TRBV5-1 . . TGCGCCAGCAGCTTGGATGGGGGAATCATGAACACTGAAGCTTTCTTT CASSLDGGIMNTEAFF
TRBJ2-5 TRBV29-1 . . TGCAGCGTGGGGATAAAAGAGACCCAGTACTTC CSVGIKETQYF
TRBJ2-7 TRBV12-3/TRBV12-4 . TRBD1 TGTGCCAGCAGCTTAGACAGGGCGCGTAAGCATGAGCAGTACTTC CASSLDRARKHEQYF
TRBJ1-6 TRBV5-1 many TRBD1 TGCGCCAGCAGCCAAACAGGGGTATCACCCCTCCACTTT CASSQTGVSPLHF
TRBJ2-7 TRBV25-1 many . TGTGCCAGCAGTGATAGTACAGTCTACGAGCAGTACTTC CASSDSTVYEQYF
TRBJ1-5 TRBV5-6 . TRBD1 TGTGCCAGCAGCTCTTGGGACAGAGAGGTTGGGCCCCAGCATTTT CASSSWDREVGPQHF
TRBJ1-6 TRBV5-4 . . TGTGCCAGCAGCTTGGGGGGCGCCTATAATTCACCCCTCCACTTT CASSLGGAYNSPLHF
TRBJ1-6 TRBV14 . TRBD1 TGTGCCAGCAGTTTGCAGACAGGGAGAGGTTCACCCCTCCACTTT CASSLQTGRGSPLHF
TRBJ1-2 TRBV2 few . TGTGCCAGCAGTTACGGGGACGGGACAAACTATGGCTACACCTTC CASSYGDGTNYGYTF
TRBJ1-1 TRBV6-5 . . TGTGCCAGCAGTTACTTGAGTGGAGTCTTTAACACTGAAGCTTTCTTT CASSYLSGVFNTEAFF
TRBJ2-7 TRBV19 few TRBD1 TGTGCCAGTAGTCCGGGACAGGGTCTTCACGAGCAGTACTTC CASSPGQGLHEQYF
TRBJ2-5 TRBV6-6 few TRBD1 TGTGCCAGCAGCCTGGACAGGGGGCGAGGAAAGACCCAGTACTTC CASSLDRGRGKTQYF
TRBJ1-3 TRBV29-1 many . TGCAGCGTTGACCCAGACAGTTCTGGAAACACCATATATTTT CSVDPDSSGNTIYF
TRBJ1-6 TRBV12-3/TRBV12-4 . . TGTGCCAGCAGCCCCAGGCGACGTGATTCACCCCTCCACTTT CASSPRRRDSPLHF
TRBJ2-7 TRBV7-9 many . TGTGCCAGCAGCTCGGACGGAACCTACGAGCAGTACTTC CASSSDGTYEQYF
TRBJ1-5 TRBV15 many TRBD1 TGTGCCACCAGCAGAGATCTCGGGACAGGGGGACGCCAGCCCCAGCATTTT CATSRDLGTGGRQPQHF
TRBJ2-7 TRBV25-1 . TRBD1 TGTGCCAGCAGTGTCTACCGACTCGGGACAGGCCCCTACGAGCAGTACTTC CASSVYRLGTGPYEQYF
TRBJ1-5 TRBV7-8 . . TGTGCCAGCAGCGGGCCGGACAATCAGCCCCAGCATTTT CASSGPDNQPQHF
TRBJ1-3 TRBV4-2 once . TGTGCCAGCAGCCCGGGAGCAGACGGCTCTGGAAACACCATATATTTT CASSPGADGSGNTIYF
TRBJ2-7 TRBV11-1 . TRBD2 TGTGCCAGCAGCTTAGCAGCGGGAGGACACTACTTC CASSLAAGGHYF
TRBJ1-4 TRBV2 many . TGTGCCAGCATCTCCGACGGGGGTGAAAAACTGTTTTTT CASISDGGEKLFF
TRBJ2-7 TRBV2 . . TGTGCCAGCAGCGAAGTACCTGGAGCGACCTACGAGCAGTACTTC CASSEVPGATYEQYF
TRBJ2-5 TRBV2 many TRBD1 TGTGCCAGCAGTGAGCATCGACAGGGGAGGGAGACCCAGTACTTC CASSEHRQGRETQYF
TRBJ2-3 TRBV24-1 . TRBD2 TGTGCCACCAGTGCTAGCGGGGAAATAGATACGCAGTATTTT CATSASGEIDTQYF
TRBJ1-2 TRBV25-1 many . TGTGCCAGCCGCAGGGAGGGGGACGAATATGGCTACACCTTC CASRREGDEYGYTF